The rows below give T cell receptor beta chains drawn from one sample of a study of response to subunit inactivated influenza vaccine. Each CDR3 protein is one row after TCRdb ran MiXCR on the RT-PCR reads. Among 400,000 to 650,000 distinct CDR3 sequences listed, 6% to 9% were seen once. The material sequenced was PBMCs from blood, taken about 23 months after vaccination. The receptor set was obtained from a man aged 45 to 75 who received an inactivated influenza vaccine. The CDR3 runs from the conserved cysteine through the conserved F or W. D genes are given only for firm matches. The size field is filled for only some rows; it gives once, few, many or a size class.

abundance	d_gene	j_gene	v_gene	CDR3aa	CDR3nt
.	.	TRBJ2-1	TRBV12-3/TRBV12-4	CASSETGRGNYNEQFF	TGTGCCAGCAGTGAAACCGGCAGGGGCAACTACAATGAGCAGTTCTTC
.	.	TRBJ2-3	TRBV15	CATSRDASALAYF	TGTGCCACCAGCAGAGATGCTAGCGCCCTGGCGTATTTT
few	TRBD2	TRBJ2-3	TRBV9	CASSDRLAGTDTQYF	TGTGCCAGCAGCGACAGACTAGCGGGCACAGATACGCAGTATTTT
few	.	TRBJ1-2	TRBV9	CASSVATAAYGYTF	TGTGCCAGCAGCGTAGCTACGGCAGCTTATGGCTACACCTTC
many	.	TRBJ1-1	TRBV20-1	CSASGQRLSEAFF	TGCAGTGCTAGTGGACAGCGGTTATCTGAAGCTTTCTTT
many	.	TRBJ2-2	TRBV3-1	CASSPHTGTGELFF	TGTGCCAGCAGCCCGCACACGGGGACCGGGGAGCTGTTTTTT
.	TRBD2	TRBJ2-1	TRBV28	CASRKTGLGSNEQFF	TGTGCCAGCAGGAAAACGGGACTAGGTTCCAATGAGCAGTTCTTC
few	.	TRBJ2-7	TRBV6-5	CASSYLPSFYEQYF	TGTGCCAGCAGTTACCTTCCCTCCTTCTACGAGCAGTACTTC
few	.	TRBJ2-1	TRBV29-1	CSVEGEFF	TGCAGCGTTGAGGGAGAGTTCTTC
many	.	TRBJ2-5	TRBV12-3/TRBV12-4	CASSLGRLQETQYF	TGTGCCAGCAGTTTGGGTCGGTTACAAGAGACCCAGTACTTC
few	.	TRBJ2-2	TRBV6-1	CASRSAMATGELFF	TGTGCCAGCAGGTCTGCAATGGCCACCGGGGAGCTGTTTTTT
few	TRBD2	TRBJ2-7	TRBV15	CATSRSGSGTYEQYF	TGTGCCACCAGCAGGAGCGGTAGCGGGACCTACGAGCAGTACTTC
few	.	TRBJ2-2	TRBV10-2	CASRDRQNTGELFF	TGCGCCAGCAGGGACAGACAAAACACCGGGGAGCTGTTTTTT
.	TRBD1	TRBJ2-2	TRBV20-1	CSAWDRGGTGELFF	TGCAGTGCTTGGGACAGGGGCGGAACCGGGGAGCTGTTTTTT
many	TRBD1	TRBJ1-1	TRBV29-1	CSVQPTGTEAFF	TGCAGCGTCCAACCGACAGGGACCGAAGCTTTCTTT
.	.	TRBJ1-5	TRBV21-1	CASRKNRDRVDRNQPQHF	TGTGCCAGCAGGAAAAACCGTGACAGGGTTGATCGCAATCAGCCCCAGCATTTT
once	TRBD2	TRBJ2-3	TRBV2	CASGRLAGGPDTQYF	TGTGCCAGCGGCCGACTAGCGGGAGGGCCCGATACGCAGTATTTT
few	.	TRBJ1-2	TRBV11-2	CASSLVPGVNYGYTF	TGTGCCAGCAGCTTAGTACCCGGAGTTAACTATGGCTACACCTTC
.	.	TRBJ2-1	TRBV20-1	CSASRSGGGPYNEQFF	TGCAGTGCTAGTCGCTCAGGGGGGGGCCCCTACAATGAGCAGTTCTTC
few	TRBD1	TRBJ2-7	TRBV15	CATSRPGLQGASEQYF	TGTGCCACCAGCAGACCCGGTCTCCAGGGGGCCTCCGAGCAGTACTTC
few	.	TRBJ2-3	TRBV12-3/TRBV12-4	CASSGQQGPTDTQYF	TGTGCCAGCAGTGGTCAGCAGGGACCCACAGATACGCAGTATTTT
.	.	TRBJ2-2	TRBV28	CATRLQVGELFF	TGTGCCACCCGTCTCCAGGTCGGGGAGCTGTTTTTT
few	TRBD1	TRBJ2-3	TRBV15	CAASRVRQGAGDTQYF	TGTGCCGCCAGCAGAGTACGACAGGGGGCTGGGGATACGCAGTATTTT
hyperexpanded	.	TRBJ2-5	TRBV5-1	CASSLAPTIQETQYF	TGCGCCAGCAGCTTGGCCCCGACAATTCAAGAGACCCAGTACTTC
.	.	TRBJ1-1	TRBV11-3	CASRRPGGVNTEAFF	TGTGCCAGCAGACGACCCGGCGGTGTGAACACTGAAGCTTTCTTT
few	.	TRBJ2-1	TRBV7-3	CASSLMVGNEQFF	TGTGCCAGCAGCTTAATGGTCGGCAATGAGCAGTTCTTC
few	.	TRBJ1-6	TRBV6-5	CASRLVNSPLHF	TGTGCCAGCAGACTAGTTAATTCACCCCTCCACTTT
few	.	TRBJ2-3	TRBV24-1	CATSDLSRGQTTDTQYF	TGTGCCACCAGTGATTTGTCGCGGGGACAGACCACAGATACGCAGTATTTT
few	TRBD2	TRBJ2-2	TRBV6-1	CAARGGQTNTGELFF	TGTGCCGCTCGGGGGGGGCAGACGAACACCGGGGAGCTGTTTTTT
many	.	TRBJ2-1	TRBV3-1	CASSQDPTTSPSGSSYNEQFF	TGTGCCAGCAGCCAAGATCCGACGACTAGTCCGTCCGGGAGCTCCTACAATGAGCAGTTCTTC
many	TRBD1	TRBJ2-7	TRBV20-1	CSASESGTGVEKIYEQYF	TGCAGTGCTAGTGAATCCGGGACAGGGGTGGAAAAAATCTACGAGCAGTACTTC
.	TRBD2	TRBJ2-3	TRBV5-1	CASSLALASGGTDTQYF	TGCGCCAGCAGCTTGGCCTTGGCTAGCGGGGGCACAGATACGCAGTATTTT
.	.	TRBJ1-5	TRBV12-3/TRBV12-4	CASRLRSQPQHF	TGTGCCAGCCGACTGAGGAGTCAGCCCCAGCATTTT
few	.	TRBJ1-4	TRBV20-1	CSARNHEKLFF	TGCAGTGCTAGAAATCACGAAAAACTGTTTTTT
many	TRBD2	TRBJ2-1	TRBV29-1	CSVDQAGVPFF	TGCAGCGTTGATCAGGCGGGAGTCCCGTTCTTC
few	TRBD1	TRBJ2-2	TRBV29-1	CSVGYRGTGELFF	TGCAGCGTCGGCTACAGGGGAACCGGGGAGCTGTTTTTT
once	.	TRBJ1-1	TRBV7-2	CASSLGTINEAFF	TGTGCCAGCAGCCTAGGGACAATTAATGAAGCTTTCTTT
few	TRBD2	TRBJ2-7	TRBV6-2/TRBV6-3	CASNSRTSVAYEQYF	TGTGCCAGCAATTCACGGACTAGCGTTGCCTACGAGCAGTACTTC
few	.	TRBJ2-1	TRBV7-6	CASSAGLYNEQFF	TGTGCCAGCAGCGCCGGACTGTACAATGAGCAGTTCTTC
.	.	TRBJ1-5	TRBV6-6	CAGRQDLNQPQHF	TGTGCCGGACGACAGGACCTCAATCAGCCCCAGCATTTT
few	.	TRBJ2-2	TRBV7-3	CASSPHQAGELFF	TGTGCCAGCAGCCCTCACCAGGCCGGGGAGCTGTTTTTT
few	TRBD2	TRBJ2-5	TRBV5-1	CASSLTTGGRETQYF	TGCGCCAGCAGCTTGACTACGGGGGGGCGTGAGACCCAGTACTTC
few	TRBD2	TRBJ2-7	TRBV20-1	CSARVLSGGYEQYF	TGCAGTGCTAGAGTACTCAGCGGGGGATACGAGCAGTACTTC
many	.	TRBJ1-4	TRBV3-1	CASLTGIREKLFF	TGTGCCAGCTTAACCGGGATTCGAGAAAAACTGTTTTTT
.	.	TRBJ1-1	TRBV20-1	CSARVGNPNTEAFF	TGCAGTGCTAGAGTGGGCAACCCGAACACTGAAGCTTTCTTT